This TCR beta chain emerged from a study of OX40 agonist ivuxolimab in advanced cancers. Looking at the study overall: The patients' treatment was ivuxolimab, an agonistic anti-OX40 (CD134) antibody. Points from the study as a whole: Some nonresponders likewise displayed low normalized T-cell clonal expansion.

With baseline, cycle 4 day 1, and cycle 7 day 1 as timepoints, blood was sampled. To note about this clone: Its antigen is unidentified.

CDR3 size: 16 residues. J lost 5 bases, V lost 2 bases, and 11 bases had no gene match. Germline CDR1 reads KGHSH; CDR2 reads LQKENI. TCRdb's table, derived via immunoSEQ multiplex PCR, lists solely in-frame clones and lacks some. The sample comprises 80,000 or so clones, roughly four fifths of which are singletons, and 20% to 25% rests with the top ten. The sample consisted of CD4+ or CD8+ T cells sorted from blood, taken in a trial of the OX40 agonist ivuxolimab. This chain joins TRBV18 and TRBJ1-1; 7 nucleotides match TRBD1. The receptor comes from an adult with an advanced solid tumor such as melanoma, head and neck, liver or kidney cancer. The CDR3 DNA reads TGTGCCAGCTCACCAGGGATAAAGGGGGCAGAAACTGAAGCTTTCTTT. Translation gives CASSPGIKGAETEAFF.